This T cell receptor (beta chain) was recovered during a study of CD8 T cells in ankylosing spondylitis. Regarding the study as a whole: Disease-linked clones bore a CD8+ phenotype, appearing relatively rarely in peripheral blood. Ankylosing spondylitis blood appeared to be characterized by a TCR beta motif of eight highly homologous variants.

J gave up 9 bases and V 6 bases, and 12 bases lay outside the gene matches. The CDR3 contains 15 residues. Germline assignment: CDR1 SGHTA and CDR2 FQGNSA. Concerning this clonotype itself: The antigen is unknown.

Quantitative 5'-RACE with molecular barcodes was used to make the TCR beta libraries. TCRdb processed the 5' RACE reads anew with MiXCR; each CDR3 protein has one entry. Of 350,000 to 550,000 distinct CDR3 sequences in the sample, roughly 27% were seen once. Sequencing input: blood, either unsorted or a sorted T cell fraction (not recorded which). This chain uses TRBV7-2 with TRBJ2-2; TRBD2 agrees at 8 bases. The TCR sequence derives from a male donor with ankylosing spondylitis. The CDR3 protein is CASSPGPGGSRELFF. The CDR3, as DNA: TGTGCCAGCAGTCCGGGGCCGGGAGGGTCGAGGGAGCTGTTTTTT.